This entry lists 5 T cell receptor beta chains sequenced from one sample in a study of blood T cell repertoires in COVID-19. Sequencing was performed with immunoSEQ multiplex PCR; in TCRdb, only in-frame clones are kept and a portion is missing. The sample holds under 200,000 clones, about 90% seen once. The sequenced material came from PBMCs or T cells enriched from blood (not recorded which). These receptors were taken from a woman in her 50s who had recovered from COVID-19.

This clone was observed a few times. This rearrangement joins TRBV10-1 to TRBJ2-4; weak D call: TRBD1 (5 bases). Germline V gene sequence: CDR1 WNHNN, CDR2 SYGVQD (reference sequence). Trimming pared 10 bases from V and 8 bases from J, leaving 18 bases between. CDR3 length equals 13 residues. CDR3: CANSQVGLDIQYF. CDR3 coding DNA: TGCGCCAACTCACAGGTTGGGCTAGACATTCAGTACTTC.

The chain employs TRBV9 and TRBJ1-6; 10 bases map to TRBD1. Trimming cost V 0 bases and J 6 bases; bases outside gene matches: 3. The germline gives CDR1 SGDLS, CDR2 YYNGEE. This CDR3 has 16 amino acids. This CDR3 is CASSVEGTGANSPLHF. The CDR3 DNA follows: TGTGCCAGCAGCGTAGAGGGGACAGGGGCTAATTCACCCCTCCACTTT.

The J gene is TRBJ2-3, the V gene TRBV7-9; 10 positions match TRBD2. After removal of 5 bases from V and 5 bases from J, the junction contained 7 bases not matched to a gene. The CDR3 spans 15 residues. CDR1 and CDR2 from the germline V gene are SEHNR and FQNEAQ (reference sequence). CDR3 protein: CASSPSGRAVDTQYF. DNA for the CDR3: TGTGCCAGCAGCCCCAGCGGGAGGGCCGTAGATACGCAGTATTTT.

The CDR3 nucleotides read TGCGCCACCGCCCTAAGCGGGAGCGTCGGCAATGAGCAGTTCTTC. As protein: CATALSGSVGNEQFF. The chain carries TRBV5-1 and TRBJ2-1; 8 nucleotides line up with TRBD2. The trim removed 9 bases at V and 6 bases at J, leaving 14 bases unmatched. The CDR3 runs to 15 residues. The germline CDR1 and CDR2 sequences are SGHRS and YFSETQ.

This chain links TRBV19 with TRBJ1-5; no firm D call. The V gene's germline CDR1 is LNHDA and CDR2 SQIVND (reference sequence). V was pared by 8 bases and J by 7 bases, with 15 bases between. The CDR3 consists of 13 residues. DNA of the CDR3: TGTGCCAGTGGGAGGACGGACGTCCAGCCCCAGCATTTT. This encodes CASGRTDVQPQHF.